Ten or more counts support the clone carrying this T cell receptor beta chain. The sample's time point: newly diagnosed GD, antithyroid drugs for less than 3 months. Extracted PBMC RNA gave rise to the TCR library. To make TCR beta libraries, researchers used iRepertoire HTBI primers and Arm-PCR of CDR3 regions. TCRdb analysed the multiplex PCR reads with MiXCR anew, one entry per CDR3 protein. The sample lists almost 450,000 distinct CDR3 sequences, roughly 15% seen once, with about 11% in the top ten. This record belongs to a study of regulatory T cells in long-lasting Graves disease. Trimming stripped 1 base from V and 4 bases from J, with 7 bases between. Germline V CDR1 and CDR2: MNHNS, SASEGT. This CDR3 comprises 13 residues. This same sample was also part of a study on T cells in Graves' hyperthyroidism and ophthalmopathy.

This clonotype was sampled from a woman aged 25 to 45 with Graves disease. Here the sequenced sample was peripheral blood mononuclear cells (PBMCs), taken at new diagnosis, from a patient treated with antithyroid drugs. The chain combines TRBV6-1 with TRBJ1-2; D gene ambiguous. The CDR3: CASSEGPVYGYTF. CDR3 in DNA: TGTGCCAGCAGTGAAGGTCCGGTCTATGGCTACACCTTC.